The clone carrying this T cell receptor (beta chain) showed up just a few times. Its antigen remains unidentified. Healthy Caucasians, and only they, were the donors. One entry per CDR3 protein results from TCRdb running MiXCR on the 5' RACE reads. The sample carries 450,000 or so distinct CDR3 sequences, 20% to 25% recorded once. This record comes from a study of identical twins. Points from the study as a whole: Invariant cells of the MAIT and iNKT types might have partly distorted the zero-insertion analyses. Less excess twin sharing appeared in beta out-of-frame sequences.

The V and J ends lost 6 bases and 7 bases respectively, with 12 bases between them. CDR3 length: 12 residues. These same records also appear under a second study, on T cells expressing NK-cell markers. That source reports: No clear determination of HCMV specificity was made for expanded NKG2C+ T cell clones.

The chain recombines TRBV12-3 or TRBV12-4 with TRBJ1-1, with D tentatively TRBD1 (6 bases). The specimen was CD4+ T cells sorted from blood. The source of this sequence is a woman between 18 and 30 years old in good health. CDR3 DNA sequence: TGTGCCAGCAGCACTAACAGGGTTGAAGCTTTCTTT. It encodes CASSTNRVEAFF.